This T cell receptor beta chain is drawn from a study of shared clonotypes between healthy human individuals. V lost 5 bases and J 1 base, leaving 9 bases between the germline ends. CDR1 SGHKS and CDR2 YYEKEE come from the germline V gene (reference sequence). The CDR3 is 13 residues long. The method was immunoSEQ multiplex PCR; TCRdb's version includes in-frame clones alone and lacks a portion of them. The sample yields around 480,000 clones, nearly 80% seen once. The chain is built from TRBV5-5 and TRBJ1-1; D not resolved. The sample consisted of PBMCs. The clonotype was recovered from a woman in her 40s in good health. Some clones in this sample may be carry-over from other donors' samples. CDR3 sequence: CASSKPQNTEAFF. The CDR3 DNA is TGTGCCAGCAGTAAACCACAGAACACTGAAGCTTTCTTT.